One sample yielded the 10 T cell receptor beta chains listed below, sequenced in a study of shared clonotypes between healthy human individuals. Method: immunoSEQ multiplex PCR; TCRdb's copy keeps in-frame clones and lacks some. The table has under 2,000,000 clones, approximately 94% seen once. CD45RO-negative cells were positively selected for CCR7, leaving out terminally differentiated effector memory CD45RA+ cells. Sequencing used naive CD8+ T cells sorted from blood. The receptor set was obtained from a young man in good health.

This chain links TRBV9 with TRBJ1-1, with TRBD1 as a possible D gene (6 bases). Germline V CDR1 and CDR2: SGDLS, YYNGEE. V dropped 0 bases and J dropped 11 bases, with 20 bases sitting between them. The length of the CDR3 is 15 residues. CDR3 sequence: CASSVARTGRDGAFF. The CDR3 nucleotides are TGTGCCAGCAGCGTAGCGAGAACAGGGCGCGACGGGGCTTTCTTT. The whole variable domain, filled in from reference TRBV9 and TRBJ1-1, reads DSGVTQTPKHLITATGQRVTLRCSPRSGDLSVYWYQQSLDQGLQFLIQYYNGEERAKGNILERFSAQQFPDLHSELNLSSLELGDSALYFCASSVARTGRDGAFFGQGTRLTVV.

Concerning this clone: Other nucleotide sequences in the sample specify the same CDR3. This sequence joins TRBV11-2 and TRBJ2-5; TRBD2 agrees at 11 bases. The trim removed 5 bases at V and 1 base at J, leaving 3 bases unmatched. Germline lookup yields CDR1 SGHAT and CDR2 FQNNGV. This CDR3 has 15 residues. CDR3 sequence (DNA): TGTGCCAGCAGCCCCGGGACTAGCGGCCAAGAGACCCAGTACTTC. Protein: CASSPGTSGQETQYF.

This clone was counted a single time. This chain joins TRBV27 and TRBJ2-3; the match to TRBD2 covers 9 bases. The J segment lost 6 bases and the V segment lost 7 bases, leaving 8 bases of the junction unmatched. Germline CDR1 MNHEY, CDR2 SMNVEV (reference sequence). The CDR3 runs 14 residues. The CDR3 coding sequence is TGTGCCAGCAAGGTAATAGCGGGGGATGATACGCAGTATTTT. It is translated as CASKVIAGDDTQYF.

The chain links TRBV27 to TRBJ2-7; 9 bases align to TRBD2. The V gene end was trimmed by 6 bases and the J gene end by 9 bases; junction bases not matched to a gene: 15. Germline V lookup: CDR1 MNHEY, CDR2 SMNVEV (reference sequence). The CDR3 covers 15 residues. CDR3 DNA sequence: TGTGCCAGCAGGCCCGGAGGGGCGGGAGGGCCTGGGCAGTACTTC. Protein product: CASRPGGAGGPGQYF.

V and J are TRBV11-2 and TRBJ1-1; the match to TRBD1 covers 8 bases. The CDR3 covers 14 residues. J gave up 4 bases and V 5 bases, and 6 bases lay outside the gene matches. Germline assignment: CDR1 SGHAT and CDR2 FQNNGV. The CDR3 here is CASSTTGGGTEAFF. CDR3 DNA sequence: TGTGCCAGCAGCACCACAGGGGGAGGCACTGAAGCTTTCTTT.

The CDR3 loop reads CASSYGDGYNSPLHF. CDR3 nucleotide sequence: TGTGCCAGCAGTTACGGGGACGGTTATAATTCACCCCTCCACTTT. The rearrangement joins TRBV6-5 to TRBJ1-6, with D possibly TRBD1 on 5 matching bases. Germline lookup yields CDR1 MNHEY and CDR2 SVGAGI. This CDR3 region has 15 residues. Deletions cut 2 bases from V and 4 bases from J, with 9 bases between.

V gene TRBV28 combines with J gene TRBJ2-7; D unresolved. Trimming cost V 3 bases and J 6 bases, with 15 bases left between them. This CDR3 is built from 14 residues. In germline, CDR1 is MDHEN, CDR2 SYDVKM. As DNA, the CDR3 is TGTGCCAGCAGTTTGGTCCATGTCGACCCCGAGCAGTACTTC. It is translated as CASSLVHVDPEQYF.

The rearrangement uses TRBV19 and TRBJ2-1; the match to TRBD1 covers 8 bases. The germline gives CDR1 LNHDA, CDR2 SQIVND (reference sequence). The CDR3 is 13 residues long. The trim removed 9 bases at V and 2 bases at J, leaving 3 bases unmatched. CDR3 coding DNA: TGTGCCAGCGGACAGGGCCCCTACAATGAGCAGTTCTTC. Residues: CASGQGPYNEQFF.

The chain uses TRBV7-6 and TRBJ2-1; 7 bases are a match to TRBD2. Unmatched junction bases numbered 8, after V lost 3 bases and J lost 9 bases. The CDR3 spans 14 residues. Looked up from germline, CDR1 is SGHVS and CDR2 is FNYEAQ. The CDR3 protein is CASSFGGSLLEQFF. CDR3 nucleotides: TGTGCCAGCAGCTTTGGCGGGAGTCTCCTTGAGCAGTTCTTC.

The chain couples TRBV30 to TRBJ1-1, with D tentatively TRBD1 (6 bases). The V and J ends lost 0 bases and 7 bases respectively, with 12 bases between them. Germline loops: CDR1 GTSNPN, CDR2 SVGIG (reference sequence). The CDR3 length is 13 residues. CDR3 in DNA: TGTGCCTGGAGTGTACTAGGGGGGGATGAAGCTTTCTTT. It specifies CAWSVLGGDEAFF.